This entry lists 15 T cell receptor beta chains sequenced from one sample in a study of T cell repertoires in cytomegalovirus infection. TCRdb used MiXCR to reprocess the reads, holding one entry per CDR3 protein. The data hold hundreds of thousands of distinct CDR3 sequences, with approximately 10% observed a single time. The material sequenced was PBMCs. Receptors originate from a human donor in good health (CMV status not recorded). Some clones in this sample may be carry-over from other donors' samples.

The V gene is TRBV5-1, the J gene TRBJ2-2; 7 bases are shared with TRBD1. This CDR3 is built from 18 residues. V gave up 4 bases and J gave up 1 base; unmatched junction bases: 13. Germline V gives CDR1 SGHRS, CDR2 YFSETQ. CDR3 residues: CASSINFQGEWNTGELFF. The CDR3 DNA is TGCGCCAGCAGCATAAATTTCCAGGGGGAATGGAACACCGGGGAGCTGTTTTTT.

The table lists this clonotype with a few counts. The V gene is TRBV7-9, the J gene TRBJ2-7; 11 bases fit TRBD2. J lost 2 bases, V lost 2 bases, and 5 bases had no gene match. The CDR3 has 16 amino acids. Germline V gene data show CDR1 as SEHNR and CDR2 as FQNEAQ (reference sequence). CDR3: CASSLSPGLAAYEQYF. The CDR3 region has the DNA TGTGCCAGCAGCTTATCCCCGGGACTAGCGGCCTACGAGCAGTACTTC.

This clonotype was recorded many times. The germline gene is not matched at one end of the junction; a read error may be the cause. The V gene is TRBV7-7, the J gene TRBJ1-5; D gene uncertain. CDR1 is SSHAT, CDR2 FNYEAQ, per germline (reference sequence). The CDR3 covers 15 residues. The DNA for the CDR3 is TGTGCTAGCAGCTTGCAGGCAACCTTCGATCAGCCCCAGCATTTT. Its protein product is CASSLQATFDQPQHF.

This clonotype has a count of ten or more. The V gene is TRBV12-3 or TRBV12-4, the J gene TRBJ1-3; TRBD1 matches 10 bases. J lost 1 base, V lost 2 bases, and 2 bases had no gene match. CDR3 size: 16 residues. CDR3 sequence: CASSLRQGASGNTIYF. CDR3 coding DNA: TGTGCCAGCAGTTTAAGACAGGGGGCTTCTGGAAACACCATATATTTT.

This clonotype was recorded at least ten times. The CDR3 loop reads CSARDQETYNEQFF. In nucleotides, the CDR3 is TGCAGTGCTAGAGATCAGGAAACCTACAATGAGCAGTTCTTC. The J gene is TRBJ2-1, the V gene TRBV20-1; no definite D call. CDR1 is DFQATT, CDR2 SNEGSKA, per germline (reference sequence). Trimming cost V 0 bases and J 2 bases, with 8 bases left between them. The CDR3 consists of 14 residues.

This clonotype was seen ten or more times. V is TRBV28 and J is TRBJ1-6; 9 bases align to TRBD1. This CDR3 contains 16 residues. V lost 3 bases, J lost 2 bases, and 2 bases stayed unmatched. Germline-derived CDR1 and CDR2 are MDHEN and SYDVKM. The CDR3 sequence is CASSLTGGPYNSPLHF. DNA for the CDR3: TGTGCCAGCAGTTTGACAGGGGGGCCCTATAATTCACCCCTCCACTTT.

The chain employs TRBV19 and TRBJ1-5, with D perhaps matching TRBD1 (5 bases). Trimming took off 6 bases at V and 4 bases at J, with 19 bases between the two ends. The germline CDR1 and CDR2 sequences are LNHDA and SQIVND (reference sequence). The CDR3 has 16 residues. CDR3 protein: CASSPFLRGQNQPQHF. The DNA for the CDR3 is TGTGCCAGTAGCCCCTTTTTGAGGGGCCAAAATCAGCCCCAGCATTTT. Full variable domain (rest looked up from reference TRBV19 and TRBJ1-5): DGGITQSPKYLFRKEGQNVTLSCEQNLNHDAMYWYRQDPGQGLRLIYYSQIVNDFQKGDIAEGYSVSREKKESFPLTVTSAQKNPTAFYLCASSPFLRGQNQPQHFGDGTRLSIL.

This clonotype was seen ten or more times. V gene TRBV28 combines with J gene TRBJ2-7, with D perhaps TRBD1 or TRBD2 (5 bases each). The CDR3 has 16 amino acids. Germline V lookup: CDR1 MDHEN, CDR2 SYDVKM. V lost 6 bases and J lost 0, with 18 bases in between. This CDR3 reads CASSLSGTFSSYEQYF. CDR3 nucleotides: TGTGCCAGCAGCTTGTCGGGGACCTTTAGCTCCTACGAGCAGTACTTC.

This clonotype has a count of ten or more. J is TRBJ2-5 and V is TRBV7-8, with TRBD1 matching 11 bases. CDR1 is SGHVS, CDR2 FQNEAQ, per germline. This CDR3 is built from 17 residues. The junction had 15 bases not matched to a gene; V was cut back by 7 bases and J by 5 bases. CDR3 residues: CASTIGTGGLFRETQYF. In DNA form, the CDR3 reads TGTGCCAGCACGATAGGGACAGGGGGTTTGTTCCGTGAGACCCAGTACTTC. The whole variable domain, remainder taken from reference TRBV7-8 and TRBJ2-5, is GAGVSQSPRYKVAKRGQDVALRCDPISGHVSLFWYQQALGQGPEFLTYFQNEAQLDKSGLPSDRFFAERPEGSVSTLKIQRTQQEDSAVYLCASTIGTGGLFRETQYFGPGTRLLVL.

Many counts were recorded for this clonotype. This chain links TRBV12-3 or TRBV12-4 with TRBJ2-2; tentatively, D is TRBD1 (7 bases). This CDR3 spans 13 amino acids. V lost 6 bases and J 6 bases, leaving 11 bases between the germline ends. The CDR3 sequence: CASREGAPGELFF. The CDR3, as DNA: TGTGCCAGCAGGGAGGGGGCCCCCGGGGAGCTGTTTTTT.

This clonotype showed up many times. In DNA form, the CDR3 reads TGTGCCAGCAGCTTAGGGCGGGTTCCCTCTGGGGCCAACGTCCTGACTTTC. Translation gives CASSLGRVPSGANVLTF. The chain couples TRBV7-8 to TRBJ2-6; D is perhaps TRBD2 (5 bases). V was shortened by 1 base and J by 0 bases, with 10 bases between the two germline ends. CDR1 SGHVS and CDR2 FQNEAQ come from the germline V gene. The CDR3 has 17 residues.

This clonotype was detected only a few times. This rearrangement joins TRBV5-1 to TRBJ2-3, with D perhaps matching TRBD1 (5 bases). The CDR3 loop spans 15 amino acids. V gave up 4 bases and J gave up 2 bases, with 14 bases separating them. Germline V gene lookup returns CDR1 SGHRS and CDR2 YFSETQ. As DNA, the CDR3 is TGCGCCAGCAGCACCGGACAAGCCTACACAGATACGCAGTATTTT. Its protein is CASSTGQAYTDTQYF.

The table lists this clonotype with many counts. The V gene is TRBV7-9, the J gene TRBJ1-2; D might be TRBD1 (6 bases). There are 15 residues in the CDR3. V shed 5 bases and J shed 2 bases, with 15 bases lying between them. The germline V gene encodes CDR1 SEHNR and CDR2 FQNEAQ (reference sequence). The CDR3 DNA follows: TGTGCCAGCAGCCCTAGGGGGGCTACAAACTATGGCTACACCTTC. This encodes CASSPRGATNYGYTF.

This clonotype was seen at least ten times. The CDR3 is CASSLRGWYEQFF. The CDR3 DNA sequence: TGCGCCAGCAGCTTGCGGGGTTGGTATGAGCAGTTCTTC. The rearrangement uses TRBV5-1 and TRBJ2-1; possible D gene TRBD2, 5 bases. The CDR3 covers 13 residues. V lost 1 base and J lost 8, with 10 bases in between. Germline V gene data show CDR1 as SGHRS and CDR2 as YFSETQ.

This sequence joins TRBV18 and TRBJ2-3; 7 bases agree with TRBD1. Unmatched junction bases numbered 12, after V lost 0 bases and J lost 3 bases. The CDR3 consists of 18 residues. Germline V gene lookup returns CDR1 KGHSH and CDR2 LQKENI. As DNA, the CDR3 is TGTGCCAGCTCACCACCGGGACAGCGAATCACGCGGACAGATACGCAGTATTTT. Residues: CASSPPGQRITRTDTQYF.